Listed below are T cell receptor beta chains from one sample, sequenced in a study of blood T cell repertoires in COVID-19. This table comes from immunoSEQ multiplex PCR, and its TCRdb copy is limited to in-frame clones, with some not included. The table records 150,000 to 200,000 clones, approximately 89% of them present only once. The specimen sequenced was peripheral blood. The source is a woman aged 25-40 years with acute or convalescent COVID-19. Each CDR3 is given with its conserved first and last residue. The D gene is left open where the match is weak.

TRBJ1-2 - TRBV6-5 CASSLETGEPYGYTF TGTGCCAGCAGCCTCGAGACAGGAGAGCCCTATGGCTACACCTTC
TRBJ2-5 - TRBV11-3 CASSLGTGGETQYF TGTGCCAGCAGCTTAGGGACAGGAGGGGAGACCCAGTACTTC
TRBJ1-4 TRBD1 TRBV6-2/TRBV6-3 CASSYHRQGGEKLFF TGTGCCAGCAGTTACCACCGACAGGGTGGCGAAAAACTGTTTTTT
TRBJ2-1 - TRBV18 CASSRDALGEQFF TGTGCCAGCTCGCGGGACGCACTAGGTGAGCAGTTCTTC
TRBJ2-3 - TRBV5-5 CASGPTLGRTDTQYF TGTGCCAGCGGCCCTACACTGGGGCGCACAGATACGCAGTATTTT
TRBJ1-3 TRBD1 TRBV7-9 CASSLALVTGTGNTIYF TGTGCCAGCAGCTTAGCGCTTGTGACAGGGACTGGAAACACCATATATTTT
TRBJ1-4 - TRBV5-1 CASSLRTVGNEKLFF TGCGCCAGCAGCCTACGGACAGTAGGGAATGAAAAACTGTTTTTT
TRBJ2-7 TRBD2 TRBV11-3 CASSKWGTSEYEQYF TGTGCCAGCAGTAAATGGGGGACTAGCGAGTACGAGCAGTACTTC
TRBJ2-7 - TRBV11-3 CASSYQNSSSYEQYF TGTGCCAGCAGCTACCAAAATAGTAGCTCCTACGAGCAGTACTTC
TRBJ2-7 - TRBV5-6 CASSKQVEQYF TGTGCCAGCAGCAAACAGGTCGAGCAGTACTTC
TRBJ2-7 TRBD2 TRBV6-6 CASSYELAGGPEQYF TGTGCCAGCAGTTACGAACTAGCGGGAGGCCCCGAGCAGTACTTC